This TCR beta chain was captured by sequencing in a study of blood T cell repertoires in COVID-19. On the study more broadly: Samples came from the United States, Italy and Spain, spanning acute and convalescent COVID-19. PBMCs, B-cell-depleted T cells, or T cells provided the cDNA or gDNA that made up the material.

In the authors' workflow: Amplifying reference gene primers gave estimates of nucleated cell counts. TCRdb keeps only in-frame clones here, not all; method: immunoSEQ multiplex PCR. The V and J calls and clone size come from that table; D and trimming were worked out from the DNA. The data contain 60,000 to 85,000 clones, 90% of them singletons. Germline V gives CDR1 SGHTA, CDR2 FQGTGA. There are 15 residues in the CDR3. Trimming removed 5 bases at V and 5 bases at J, with 18 bases between. The chain has TRBV7-3 and TRBJ2-5, with D possibly being TRBD2 (6 bases). This clonotype was sampled from a man in his forties or fifties with acute or convalescent COVID-19. Material for sequencing was peripheral blood. The CDR3 nucleotides are TGTGCCAGCAGCCTCGGTGGAGGGTCGTATGAGACCCAGTACTTC. The encoded protein is CASSLGGGSYETQYF.